The 27 T cell receptor beta chains below come from one sample, sequenced in a study of spatial heterogeneity in lung cancer. The sample's time point: sample taken at primary tumor resection. Whole RNA obtained from tumor, nontumor lung or frozen PBMC underwent sequencing without sorting. MiXCR was run by TCRdb on the 5' RACE reads, yielding one entry per CDR3 protein. The table shows 7,000 or so distinct CDR3 sequences, with under 9% occurring only once. The source material was PBMCs, sampled at surgery. These receptor sequences come from a male donor with early-stage non-small cell lung cancer.

This clonotype was seen many times. Because the library targeted alpha chains, this beta chain is an off-target read whose size means little. V gene TRBV11-1 combines with J gene TRBJ2-4; 7 nucleotides agree with TRBD1. The V segment lost 5 bases and the J segment 3 bases; nucleotides outside the gene matches: 10. The CDR3 contains 16 residues. Per germline, CDR1 SGHAT and CDR2 FQDESV (reference sequence). CDR3 amino acids: CASSVGTVFVKNIQYF. The CDR3 DNA sequence: TGTGCCAGCAGCGTGGGGACAGTATTCGTCAAAAACATTCAGTACTTC.

This clonotype has a count of ten or more. A library made for alpha chains picked up this beta chain off target, so its size means little. This chain links TRBV5-1 with TRBJ2-5; 9 bases are shared with TRBD1. V shed 3 bases and J 3 bases; nucleotides not matched to a gene: 6. CDR1 is SGHRS, CDR2 YFSETQ, per germline. The length of the CDR3 is 15 residues. The CDR3, as DNA: TGCGCCAGCAGCTCGACAGGGGGATCTGAAGAGACCCAGTACTTC. Translation gives CASSSTGGSEETQYF. Full variable domain (rest looked up from reference TRBV5-1 and TRBJ2-5): KAGVTQTPRYLIKTRGQQVTLSCSPISGHRSVSWYQQTPGQGLQFLFEYFSETQRNKGNFPGRFSGRQFSNSRSEMNVSTLELGDSALYLCASSSTGGSEETQYFGPGTRLLVL.

This clonotype was detected ten times or more. This beta chain slipped into a library made for alpha chains as a stray read, so its size is not meaningful. This chain connects TRBV3-1 to TRBJ2-1; D is uncertain. Germline CDR1 LGHDT, CDR2 YNNKEL (reference sequence). The CDR3 runs 11 residues. V was clipped by 3 bases and J by 7 bases, with 4 bases between them. CDR3 sequence reads: CASSHSNEQFF. The CDR3, as DNA: TGTGCCAGCAGCCATAGTAATGAGCAGTTCTTC.

There are many counts of this clonotype. Little can be read into the size of this beta chain, an off-target read in a library designed for alpha chains. V usage is TRBV28 and J usage is TRBJ2-5; 7 bases line up with TRBD1. The J segment lost 2 bases and the V segment lost 4 bases, leaving 1 base of the junction unmatched. The CDR3 is 13 amino acids. CDR1 and CDR2 from the germline V gene are MDHEN and SYDVKM. CDR3 DNA sequence: TGTGCCAGCAGTTCGGGACAGCAAGAGACCCAGTACTTC. The encoded protein is CASSSGQQETQYF.

This clonotype was observed many times. Since it is a stray read in a library aimed at alpha chains, this beta chain has a size that is not meaningful. The rearrangement uses TRBV10-3 and TRBJ2-7, with 8 positions matching TRBD1. Germline-derived CDR1 and CDR2 are ENHRY and SYGVKD. The CDR3 contains 15 residues. Trimming cost V 3 bases and J 5 bases; bases outside gene matches: 9. This CDR3 reads CAISEVTGDAHEQYF. CDR3 nucleotides: TGTGCCATCAGTGAAGTGACAGGGGATGCCCACGAGCAGTACTTC.

This clonotype was seen repeatedly, ten times or more. Little can be read into the size of this beta chain, an off-target read in a library designed for alpha chains. This chain links TRBV27 with TRBJ2-3; D remains unclear. The CDR3 has 13 residues. Germline V gene sequence: CDR1 MNHEY, CDR2 SMNVEV (reference sequence). V lost 0 bases and J lost 1, with 2 bases in between. This CDR3 reads CASSLSRTDTQYF. CDR3 sequence (DNA): TGTGCCAGCAGTTTATCCCGCACAGATACGCAGTATTTT.

This clonotype was observed many times. This beta chain is off target for a library built for alpha chains, so its abundance means little. V usage is TRBV27 and J usage is TRBJ2-1; no firm D call. This CDR3 spans 14 amino acids. The V gene's germline CDR1 is MNHEY and CDR2 SMNVEV (reference sequence). V lost 7 bases and J lost 6, with 16 bases in between. The CDR3 DNA is TGTGCCAGCACTTTTAACTCGTGGGGCAATGAGCAGTTCTTC. It yields the protein CASTFNSWGNEQFF.

This clonotype is classed as medium-sized. The size of this beta chain means little, since it is a stray read in a library made for alpha chains. This chain connects TRBV7-2 to TRBJ2-7; D may be TRBD2 (6 bases). CDR1 SGHTA and CDR2 FQGNSA come from the germline V gene. V lost 1 base and J lost 4, with 11 bases in between. The CDR3 sequence is 14 residues long. The CDR3 DNA is TGTGCCAGCAGCTTAGGGGGAGGAGTTTACGAGCAGTACTTC. This translates into CASSLGGGVYEQYF.

Remarks on this clonotype: Little can be read into the size of this beta chain, an off-target read in a library designed for alpha chains. V is TRBV7-3 and J is TRBJ2-1; D is possibly TRBD1 or TRBD2 (6 bases each). Germline V gene data show CDR1 as SGHTA and CDR2 as FQGTGA. The V end was cut by 0 bases, the J end by 4 bases, with 13 bases between. The length of the CDR3 is 16 residues. CDR3 sequence (DNA): TGTGCCAGCAGCTTAACCCCGGGGGCTGCGTACAATGAGCAGTTCTTC. It codes for CASSLTPGAAYNEQFF.

Ten or more counts support this clonotype. This beta chain lies outside the target of a library built for alpha chains; its clone size means little. V and J are TRBV25-1 and TRBJ2-5; 7 bases map to TRBD2. The germline CDR1 and CDR2 sequences are MGHDK and SYGVNS. The CDR3 is 16 residues long. V shed 1 base, J shed 0 bases, and the junction held 5 bases outside the gene matches. CDR3 region: CASSEFGAGNQETQYF. CDR3 bases: TGTGCCAGCAGTGAATTCGGAGCGGGGAACCAAGAGACCCAGTACTTC.

About this clonotype: The size of this beta chain means little, since it is a stray read in a library made for alpha chains. The chain joins TRBV27 to TRBJ2-1; D ambiguous. The CDR3 spans 13 residues. V was pared by 6 bases and J by 3 bases, with 9 bases between. CDR1 is MNHEY and CDR2 is SMNVEV in the germline V gene (reference sequence). The CDR3 protein is CASRDYSYNEQFF. The CDR3 bases are TGTGCCAGCAGGGATTACAGCTACAATGAGCAGTTCTTC.

The table lists this clonotype with many counts. This beta chain came through as a stray read in a library set up for alpha chains, and its size says little. The chain combines TRBV7-9 with TRBJ1-2; 8 bases are a match to TRBD1. Germline V CDR1 and CDR2: SEHNR, FQNEAQ (reference sequence). CDR3 length: 14 residues. The ends lost 10 bases at V and 8 bases at J; junction bases unmatched: 15. CDR3 nucleotide sequence: TGTGCCATCCCACCGGTCAGGGGGCGAGGAGGCTACACCTTC. It translates to CAIPPVRGRGGYTF. Full variable domain (missing parts from reference TRBV7-9 and TRBJ1-2): DTGVSQNPRHKITKRGQNVTFRCDPISEHNRLYWYRQTLGQGPEFLTYFQNEAQLEKSRLLSDRFSAERPKGSFSTLEIQRTEQGDSAMYLCAIPPVRGRGGYTFGSGTRLTVV.

The sample holds many counts of this clonotype. Because this beta chain is a stray read in a library intended to capture alpha chains, its abundance should not be given much weight. CDR3 sequence (DNA): TGTGCCAGCAGCGCGGGACTAGCGGAAGAGACCCAGTACTTC. Its protein is CASSAGLAEETQYF. The rearrangement uses TRBV5-5 and TRBJ2-5, with 11 bases lining up with TRBD2. Per the germline V gene, CDR1 is SGHKS and CDR2 is YYEKEE (reference sequence). There are 14 residues in the CDR3. V lost 4 bases, J lost 3 bases, and 2 bases stayed unmatched.

Many counts were recorded for this clonotype. In a library made to pick up alpha chains, this beta chain is a stray read with a size that means little. This chain connects TRBV6-6 to TRBJ2-3; TRBD1 is a possible D gene (6 bases). This CDR3 region has 16 residues. From germline, CDR1 is MNHNY and CDR2 SVGAGI (reference sequence). Trimming stripped 6 bases from V and 6 bases from J, with 22 bases between. For the CDR3, the DNA is TGTGCCAGCAGCACTCTGACAGGACACTTTTTGGATACGCAGTATTTT. Its translation is CASSTLTGHFLDTQYF.

This clonotype was counted many times. This beta chain lies outside the target of a library built for alpha chains; its clone size means little. This chain links TRBV24-1 with TRBJ2-1; TRBD1 matches at 8 bases. The length of the CDR3 is 16 residues. V was pared by 2 bases and J by 8 bases, with 10 bases of the junction left unmatched. Germline assignment: CDR1 KGHDR and CDR2 SFDVKD. CDR3 region: CATSDSMDRVTDEQFF. CDR3 in DNA: TGTGCCACCAGTGATTCGATGGACAGGGTTACCGATGAGCAGTTCTTC.

This clonotype was counted at least ten times. This beta chain is off target for a library built for alpha chains, so its abundance means little. The chain employs TRBV27 and TRBJ2-5; 7 nucleotides agree with TRBD1. Per germline, CDR1 MNHEY and CDR2 SMNVEV (reference sequence). Trimming removed 4 bases from V and 5 bases from J; junction bases left unmatched: 7. The CDR3 has 14 residues. The CDR3 coding sequence is TGTGCCAGCAGTTCAACGACAGGGTACGAGACCCAGTACTTC. Amino acids: CASSSTTGYETQYF.

This clonotype was recorded many times. Because the library targeted alpha chains, this beta chain is an off-target read whose size means little. CDR3 protein: CASSLSQGLKYF. CDR3 bases: TGCGCCAGCAGCTTGTCACAGGGATTAAAGTATTTT. The chain recombines TRBV5-1 with TRBJ2-3, with a possible D match to TRBD1 (6 bases). The CDR3 contains 12 residues. Trimming removed 1 base from V and 13 bases from J, with 13 bases in between. Germline loops: CDR1 SGHRS, CDR2 YFSETQ.

In its sample, this clonotype was seen many times. This beta chain appears as a stray read in a library generated for alpha chains; its size is not informative. The V gene is TRBV11-2, the J gene TRBJ2-5; no clear D. Germline V gives CDR1 SGHAT, CDR2 FQNNGV. V was pared by 3 bases and J by 1 base, with 12 bases between. This CDR3 has 15 amino acids. The CDR3 sequence is CASSFVGRPQETQYF. The CDR3 DNA is TGTGCCAGCAGCTTCGTGGGCAGGCCCCAAGAGACCCAGTACTTC. The variable domain in full, completed from reference TRBV11-2 and TRBJ2-5, reads EAGVAQSPRYKIIEKRQSVAFWCNPISGHATLYWYQQILGQGPKLLIQFQNNGVVDDSQLPKDRFSAERLKGVDSTLKIQPAKLEDSAVYLCASSFVGRPQETQYFGPGTRLLVL.

This clonotype was observed many times. Because the library targeted alpha chains, this beta chain is an off-target read whose size means little. The gene calls are TRBV9 and TRBJ2-2; 9 bases agree with TRBD1. Trimming at V came to 3 bases and at J to 7 bases, leaving 4 bases not matched to a gene. The CDR3 runs to 14 residues. Germline V CDR1 and CDR2: SGDLS, YYNGEE. The CDR3 here is CASSAGTGIGELFF. CDR3 in DNA: TGTGCCAGCAGCGCGGGGACAGGGATCGGGGAGCTGTTTTTT.

This clonotype has ten or more counts. This beta chain is a stray sequence in a library constructed for alpha chains; its clone size is not meaningful. The rearrangement uses TRBV12-3 or TRBV12-4 and TRBJ2-1, with a possible D match to TRBD1 (7 bases). Trimming took off 1 base at V and 7 bases at J, with 11 bases between the two ends. CDR3 size: 14 residues. The CDR3 DNA follows: TGTGCCAGCAGTTTAGAGGGGGCGGGAAATGAGCAGTTCTTC. This sequence encodes CASSLEGAGNEQFF.

This clonotype was found many times. Little can be read into the size of this beta chain, an off-target read in a library designed for alpha chains. The J gene is TRBJ2-7, the V gene TRBV3-1; a weak D match, TRBD2 (5 bases). V was pared by 4 bases and J by 7 bases, with 11 bases between. The CDR3 loop spans 12 amino acids. Germline V gives CDR1 LGHDT, CDR2 YNNKEL (reference sequence). Here the CDR3 reads CASSPLEGEQYF. The CDR3 nucleotides are TGTGCCAGCAGCCCCCTAGAGGGAGAGCAGTACTTC.

With respect to this clonotype: The library was designed around alpha chains, so this beta chain is a stray read whose abundance carries little weight. V usage is TRBV5-4 and J usage is TRBJ2-1; D call uncertain. The CDR3 length is 11 residues. Germline CDR1 SGHNT, CDR2 YYREEE (reference sequence). Trimming removed 1 base from V and 6 bases from J, with 2 bases in between. CDR3 sequence (DNA): TGTGCCAGCAGCTTGTCCAATGAGCAGTTCTTC. Residues: CASSLSNEQFF.

This clonotype was counted at least ten times. As an off-target read in a library built for alpha chains, this beta chain has a frequency of little significance. This sequence joins TRBV18 and TRBJ2-4; D may be TRBD1 or TRBD2 (5 bases each). The germline V gene encodes CDR1 KGHSH and CDR2 LQKENI. The V end was cut by 4 bases, the J end by 10 bases, with 26 bases between. There are 17 residues in the CDR3. CDR3 protein: CASSRLSRGDALMIQYF. The CDR3 DNA sequence: TGTGCCAGCTCACGCTTATCAAGAGGGGACGCCCTAATGATTCAGTACTTC.

This clonotype was picked up many times. In a library made to pick up alpha chains, this beta chain is a stray read with a size that means little. This chain connects TRBV19 to TRBJ2-2; D is possibly TRBD1 (6 bases). CDR3 size: 15 residues. V dropped 7 bases and J dropped 7 bases, with 19 bases sitting between them. CDR1 and CDR2 (germline): LNHDA, SQIVND (reference sequence). The CDR3 DNA reads as TGTGCCAGTACAGGGGCTCCCGGAGAGTACGGGGAGCTGTTTTTT. Translating gives CASTGAPGEYGELFF. Based on the CDR3 plus reference TRBV19 and TRBJ2-2, the full variable domain is DGGITQSPKYLFRKEGQNVTLSCEQNLNHDAMYWYRQDPGQGLRLIYYSQIVNDFQKGDIAEGYSVSREKKESFPLTVTSAQKNPTAFYLCASTGAPGEYGELFFGEGSRLTVL.

This clonotype is a singleton in its sample. Since it is a stray read in a library aimed at alpha chains, this beta chain has a size that is not meaningful. The chain combines TRBV12-3 or TRBV12-4 with TRBJ2-1; perhaps TRBD1 as D (6 bases). V lost 7 bases and J lost 4, with 17 bases in between. This CDR3 is 15 amino acids long. DNA of the CDR3: TGTGCCAGCATCCCAAGGGGGTATCGTTACAATGAGCAGTTCTTC. This encodes CASIPRGYRYNEQFF.

Turning to this clonotype: A library made for alpha chains picked up this beta chain off target, so its size means little. The chain recombines TRBV19 with TRBJ1-4; D is ambiguous. The V gene's germline CDR1 is LNHDA and CDR2 SQIVND (reference sequence). The CDR3 length is 14 residues. Trimming took 5 bases from V and 5 from J, leaving 12 bases between them. This CDR3 is CASSPQRQNEKLFF. The CDR3 nucleotides are TGTGCCAGTAGTCCACAGAGGCAAAATGAAAAACTGTTTTTT.

This clonotype has ten or more counts. A library made for alpha chains picked up this beta chain off target, so its size means little. J is TRBJ1-5 and V is TRBV19, with a tentative D call TRBD1 (5 bases). V was cut by 4 bases and J by 1 base, with 14 bases left in between. This CDR3 spans 16 amino acids. Germline V lookup: CDR1 LNHDA, CDR2 SQIVND (reference sequence). The CDR3: CASSKRTGVSNQPQHF. The CDR3 DNA follows: TGTGCCAGTAGTAAACGGACGGGGGTGAGCAATCAGCCCCAGCATTTT. Filled out from reference TRBV19 and TRBJ1-5, the complete variable domain reads DGGITQSPKYLFRKEGQNVTLSCEQNLNHDAMYWYRQDPGQGLRLIYYSQIVNDFQKGDIAEGYSVSREKKESFPLTVTSAQKNPTAFYLCASSKRTGVSNQPQHFGDGTRLSIL.